These 28 T cell receptor beta chains share one sample of origin, sequenced in a study of blood T cell repertoires in COVID-19. Libraries were prepared by immunoSEQ multiplex PCR; TCRdb keeps only in-frame clonotypes and omits some of them. The table has roughly 69,000 clones, roughly four fifths seen once. The specimen was peripheral blood. These receptors came from a man aged 45-65 years with COVID-19, enrolled during active disease.

This clone was seen a single time. V gene TRBV5-1 combines with J gene TRBJ1-2; 11 positions match TRBD1. CDR3 length equals 13 residues. Looked up from germline, CDR1 is SGHRS and CDR2 is YFSETQ. V lost 5 bases, J lost 7 bases, and 4 bases stayed unmatched. This chain's CDR3 is CASRPDRGPGYTF. CDR3 coding DNA: TGCGCCAGCAGGCCGGACAGGGGGCCTGGCTACACCTTC.

V usage is TRBV30 and J usage is TRBJ1-1; D possibly corresponds to TRBD1 (5 bases). CDR1 is GTSNPN, CDR2 SVGIG, per germline (reference sequence). CDR3 length: 13 amino acids. V was pared by 3 bases and J by 3 bases, with 11 bases between. As DNA, the CDR3 is TGTGCCTGGAGGACCGCAGGGTACACTGAAGCTTTCTTT. The encoded protein is CAWRTAGYTEAFF.

V usage is TRBV3-1 (or the pseudogene TRBV3-2) and J usage is TRBJ1-2; possible D gene TRBD1, 6 bases. This CDR3 contains 14 residues. The germline CDR1 and CDR2 sequences are LGHDT and YNNKEL (reference sequence). Trimming shortened V by 4 bases and J by 0 bases, and 9 bases separated the two germline ends. In nucleotides, the CDR3 is TGTGCCAGCAGCCGCCAGGGGTCTAACTATGGCTACACCTTC. Translation: CASSRQGSNYGYTF.

This chain links TRBV6-6 with TRBJ2-6; TRBD1 matches at 9 bases. CDR1 MNHNY and CDR2 SVGAGI come from the germline V gene (reference sequence). The CDR3 sequence is 14 residues long. Trimming removed 9 bases from V and 2 bases from J; junction bases left unmatched: 2. The CDR3 sequence is CASTGGTGANVLTF. For the CDR3, the DNA is TGTGCCAGTACAGGGGGCACTGGGGCCAACGTCCTGACTTTC.

V gene TRBV27 combines with J gene TRBJ1-5; the match to TRBD1 covers 9 bases. V shed 8 bases and J 0 bases; nucleotides not matched to a gene: 8. Per the germline V gene, CDR1 is MNHEY and CDR2 is SMNVEV (reference sequence). This CDR3 has 16 residues. The CDR3: CASGIDRGSSNQPQHF. As DNA, the CDR3 is TGTGCCAGCGGGATTGACAGGGGGAGTAGCAATCAGCCCCAGCATTTT.

This chain joins TRBV7-9 and TRBJ1-1, with TRBD1 matching over 7 bases. V shed 5 bases and J 0 bases; nucleotides not matched to a gene: 6. The germline V gene has CDR1 SEHNR and CDR2 FQNEAQ (reference sequence). CDR3 size: 15 residues. The CDR3 region is CASSHGQVMNTEAFF. The CDR3 nucleotides read TGTGCCAGCAGCCACGGACAGGTGATGAACACTGAAGCTTTCTTT.

This sequence joins TRBV29-1 and TRBJ2-5; D might be TRBD1 (5 bases). This CDR3 comprises 14 residues. Germline V gene lookup returns CDR1 SQVTM and CDR2 ANQGSEA. V gave up 6 bases and J gave up 4 bases, with 18 bases separating them. The CDR3 nucleotides are TGCAGCGTCGTTGGTGTAGGGGCTGGAGAGACCCAGTACTTC. Residues: CSVVGVGAGETQYF. Using reference TRBV29-1 and TRBJ2-5 for the parts outside the CDR3, the full variable domain is SAVISQKPSRDICQRGTSLTIQCQVDSQVTMMFWYRQQPGQSLTLIATANQGSEATYESGFVIDKFPISRPNLTFSTLTVSNMSPEDSSIYLCSVVGVGAGETQYFGPGTRLLVL.

The rearrangement links TRBV2 to TRBJ2-1; TRBD1 matches at 12 bases. This CDR3 contains 16 residues. The germline V gene encodes CDR1 SNHLY and CDR2 FYNNEI. With V trimmed by 4 bases and J by 8 bases, 9 bases remained unmatched. CDR3 sequence: CASSVDRGTGGHEQFF. The CDR3 nucleotides are TGTGCCAGCAGTGTGGATAGGGGGACAGGGGGCCATGAGCAGTTCTTC.

V is TRBV3-1 (or the pseudogene TRBV3-2) and J is TRBJ2-2; weak D call: TRBD1 (6 bases). Trimming cost V 3 bases and J 5 bases, with 10 bases left between them. Germline V gene data show CDR1 as LGHDT and CDR2 as YNNKEL (reference sequence). The CDR3 extends over 14 amino acids. As DNA, the CDR3 is TGTGCCAGCAGCCAGGGGGCCGGGACCGGGGAGCTGTTTTTT. As protein: CASSQGAGTGELFF.

The gene calls are TRBV7-9 and TRBJ1-1, with 7 bases that match TRBD1. CDR3 length: 12 amino acids. V was pared by 5 bases and J by 7 bases, with 4 bases of the junction left unmatched. Germline V gives CDR1 SEHNR, CDR2 FQNEAQ (reference sequence). CDR3 amino acids: CASSHRGDEAFF. The CDR3 region has the DNA TGTGCCAGCAGCCACAGGGGAGATGAAGCTTTCTTT.

The rearrangement uses TRBV6-2 or TRBV6-3 and TRBJ2-1, with TRBD2 matching 14 bases. Losses at the gene ends were 5 bases for V and 13 bases for J; bases not matched to a gene: 1. CDR1 MNHEY and CDR2 SVGEGT come from the germline V gene. The CDR3 consists of 12 residues. The CDR3 sequence is CASSGTSGGQFF. The CDR3 DNA reads TGTGCCAGCAGTGGGACTAGCGGGGGACAGTTCTTC.

V is TRBV4-3 and J is TRBJ1-2; a possible D gene is TRBD1 (5 bases). The CDR3 has 14 residues. Per germline, CDR1 LGHNA and CDR2 YSLEER. V was pared by 3 bases and J by 4 bases, with 12 bases between. The CDR3 DNA sequence: TGCGCCAGCAGCCAGGTCCGACAGAGCTATGGCTACACCTTC. Its protein is CASSQVRQSYGYTF.

The chain is built from TRBV11-2 and TRBJ2-2; tentative D call: TRBD2 (5 bases). Trimming left V 2 bases short and J 2 bases short, with 12 bases between. Germline V gives CDR1 SGHAT, CDR2 FQNNGV. The CDR3 consists of 16 residues. The CDR3 nucleotides read TGTGCCAGCAGCTTATCCGGGAAACCAAACACCGGGGAGCTGTTTTTT. This codes for CASSLSGKPNTGELFF. The full variable domain, in which reference TRBV11-2 and TRBJ2-2 provide the parts outside the CDR3, is EAGVAQSPRYKIIEKRQSVAFWCNPISGHATLYWYQQILGQGPKLLIQFQNNGVVDDSQLPKDRFSAERLKGVDSTLKIQPAKLEDSAVYLCASSLSGKPNTGELFFGEGSRLTVL.

This chain links TRBV7-9 with TRBJ2-5; no clear D. CDR1 and CDR2 from the germline V gene are SEHNR and FQNEAQ (reference sequence). This CDR3 has 12 amino acids. Trimming removed 2 bases from V and 7 bases from J, with 8 bases in between. The CDR3 loop is CASSLNYRTQYF. The DNA for the CDR3 is TGTGCCAGCAGCTTAAACTACCGGACCCAGTACTTC.

The genes are TRBV6-6 and TRBJ1-5, with 8 bases lining up with TRBD1. The trim removed 5 bases at V and 6 bases at J, leaving 3 bases unmatched. Germline CDR1 MNHNY, CDR2 SVGAGI (reference sequence). The CDR3 spans 13 residues. The CDR3 here is CASSPTGVQPQHF. The DNA of the CDR3 is TGTGCCAGCAGTCCGACAGGGGTTCAGCCCCAGCATTTT.

This chain connects TRBV3-1 (or the pseudogene TRBV3-2) to TRBJ1-2; TRBD1 matches at 9 bases. The length of the CDR3 is 18 residues. Trimming took 4 bases from V and 6 from J; bases not matched to a gene: 18. CDR1 and CDR2 from the germline V gene are LGHDT and YNNKEL (reference sequence). The CDR3 DNA sequence: TGTGCCAGCAGCCCACACCGGGACAGGGTGTGGGGTGGCGATGGCTACACCTTC. The encoded protein is CASSPHRDRVWGGDGYTF.

The chain has TRBV2 and TRBJ2-3; 9 bases fit TRBD2. CDR3 length: 16 amino acids. V was pared by 5 bases and J by 5 bases, with 11 bases of the junction left unmatched. Germline V gene sequence: CDR1 SNHLY, CDR2 FYNNEI. The CDR3 spells CASSLSASGVRDTQYF. CDR3 nucleotides: TGTGCCAGCAGTCTCTCTGCTAGCGGGGTGAGAGATACGCAGTATTTT.

V is TRBV4-2 and J is TRBJ2-7, with 8 bases lining up with TRBD1. CDR1 is LGHNA, CDR2 YNFKEQ, per germline. This CDR3 is built from 13 residues. After removal of 0 bases from V and 7 bases from J, the junction contained 2 bases not matched to a gene. CDR3: CASSQDRGLEQYF. The CDR3 coding sequence is TGTGCCAGCAGCCAAGACAGGGGGCTTGAGCAGTACTTC.

The chain couples TRBV28 to TRBJ2-2; weak D call: TRBD1 (5 bases). This CDR3 contains 14 residues. V shed 8 bases and J shed 6 bases, with 16 bases lying between them. Germline V gene data show CDR1 as MDHEN and CDR2 as SYDVKM. The DNA for the CDR3 is TGTGCCAGCGGCCAGCAGGGAAAGGCCGGGGAGCTGTTTTTT. Encoded protein: CASGQQGKAGELFF. The full variable domain, rest sourced from reference TRBV28 and TRBJ2-2, is DVKVTQSSRYLVKRTGEKVFLECVQDMDHENMFWYRQDPGLGLRLIYFSYDVKMKEKGDIPEGYSVSREKKERFSLILESASTNQTSMYLCASGQQGKAGELFFGEGSRLTVL.

This chain connects TRBV7-9 to TRBJ2-4; 8 nucleotides line up with TRBD1. CDR1 is SEHNR and CDR2 is FQNEAQ in the germline V gene (reference sequence). The CDR3 runs 18 residues. The ends lost 4 bases at V and 0 bases at J; junction bases unmatched: 11. The CDR3 coding sequence is TGTGCCAGCAGCTCAGGACAGGGTGGCCCATCAGCCAAAAACATTCAGTACTTC. Its protein is CASSSGQGGPSAKNIQYF.

The chain uses TRBV5-1 and TRBJ2-1; D unclear. CDR1 and CDR2 from the germline V gene are SGHRS and YFSETQ. The CDR3 contains 17 residues. V lost 0 bases to trimming and J lost 3 bases, with 16 bases between them. This CDR3 is CASSLVAHGESYNEQFF. The CDR3 bases are TGCGCCAGCAGCTTGGTTGCACACGGAGAGAGCTACAATGAGCAGTTCTTC.

The V and J genes are TRBV13 and TRBJ2-7, with TRBD1 as a possible D gene (6 bases). The CDR3 loop spans 13 amino acids. V lost 5 bases, J lost 5 bases, and 13 bases lay in between. Looked up from germline, CDR1 is PRHDT and CDR2 is FYEKMQ (reference sequence). DNA for the CDR3: TGTGCCAGCAGCCCGGGCGCAGGGGACGAGCAGTACTTC. It encodes CASSPGAGDEQYF.

The CDR3 reads CASSQSTVGQPQHF. CDR3 DNA sequence: TGTGCCAGCAGCCAATCGACAGTGGGTCAGCCCCAGCATTTT. The V and J genes are TRBV3-1 (or the pseudogene TRBV3-2) and TRBJ1-5; D may be TRBD1 (5 bases). The CDR3 runs 14 residues. V lost 2 bases and J lost 6, with 11 bases in between. The germline gives CDR1 LGHDT, CDR2 YNNKEL (reference sequence).

The rearrangement joins TRBV10-3 to TRBJ1-3, with D perhaps matching TRBD1 (5 bases). V dropped 4 bases and J dropped 0 bases, with 19 bases sitting between them. This CDR3 is built from 18 residues. Germline V CDR1 and CDR2: ENHRY, SYGVKD. CDR3 in amino acids: CAISAHAGRISSGNTIYF. In DNA form, the CDR3 reads TGTGCCATCAGTGCCCACGCAGGGAGGATTAGCTCTGGAAACACCATATATTTT.

The V gene is TRBV21-1, the J gene TRBJ2-5; TRBD2 is taken as the D call from the table, unchecked against the DNA. TRBV21-1 is recorded as a pseudogene. The CDR3 extends over 19 amino acids. The CDR3 is CASSCTEITSGGYQETQYF. CDR3 DNA: TGTGCCAGCAGCTGTACTGAAATAACTAGCGGGGGTTACCAAGAGACCCAGTACTTC.

The gene calls are TRBV3-1 (or the pseudogene TRBV3-2) and TRBJ1-4; D call uncertain. Germline CDR1 is LGHDT and CDR2 is YNNKEL (reference sequence). The CDR3 has 13 residues. Between the trimmed V and J ends, which lost 0 bases and 12 bases, there was a span of 11 bases. The CDR3: CASSQDQALQLFF. Written as DNA, the CDR3 is TGTGCCAGCAGCCAAGATCAGGCGTTGCAACTGTTTTTT.

V is TRBV27 and J is TRBJ2-3, with TRBD2 matching 9 bases. Germline values: CDR1 MNHEY, CDR2 SMNVEV (reference sequence). J was trimmed by 0 bases and V by 9 bases; bases with no gene match: 13. This CDR3 spans 17 amino acids. The CDR3 DNA reads TGTGCCAGTCGTCGGGTAGCGGGGGCCACTAGCACAGATACGCAGTATTTT. It is translated as CASRRVAGATSTDTQYF.

V usage is TRBV12-5 and J usage is TRBJ1-2; D possibly corresponds to TRBD1 (6 bases). V lost 1 base, J lost 3 bases, and 6 bases lay in between. This CDR3 has 13 residues. CDR1 is LGHNT and CDR2 is FRNRAP in the germline V gene. CDR3 coding DNA: TGTGCTAGTGGTTTGGGGACAGACTATGGCTACACCTTC. This gives the protein CASGLGTDYGYTF.